Listed below are T cell receptor beta chains from one sample, sequenced in a study of patients and donors after allogeneic stem cell transplantation. One entry per CDR3 protein results from TCRdb running MiXCR on the RT-PCR reads. The repertoire consists of about 96,000 distinct CDR3 sequences, with about 48% occurring once and the leading ten covering approximately 66%. Sequences were obtained from blood, either unsorted or a sorted T cell fraction (not recorded which). The source is a human donor who was either an allogeneic HSCT recipient or a stem cell or donor lymphocyte infusion donor (not recorded which). It is not recorded whose cells these are; they may come from a transplant donor. Each CDR3 is given with its conserved first and last residue. Fields, in order: CDR3 protein, CDR3 DNA, clone size, D gene, V gene, J gene. The D gene is left open where the match is weak. Not every row has a clone size; where given, it reads once, few, many or a size class.

CDR3aa: CASSPPGGARNTIYF
CDR3nt: TGTGCCAGCAGCCCCCCGGGGGGCGCAAGAAACACCATATATTTT
abundance: .
d_gene: .
v_gene: TRBV12-3/TRBV12-4
j_gene: TRBJ1-3

CDR3aa: CASSFERISYNEQFF
CDR3nt: TGTGCCAGCAGTTTTGAGAGGATCTCCTACAATGAGCAGTTCTTC
abundance: .
d_gene: .
v_gene: TRBV28
j_gene: TRBJ2-1

CDR3aa: CASSVVPGEAYEQYF
CDR3nt: TGTGCCAGCAGCGTAGTCCCGGGAGAGGCCTACGAGCAGTACTTC
abundance: few
d_gene: .
v_gene: TRBV9
j_gene: TRBJ2-7

CDR3aa: CASRPSARGLGTEAFF
CDR3nt: TGTGCCAGCAGACCAAGCGCGAGGGGGCTTGGTACTGAAGCTTTCTTT
abundance: few
d_gene: TRBD1
v_gene: TRBV27
j_gene: TRBJ1-1

CDR3aa: CASSGTGRYQETQYF
CDR3nt: TGTGCCAGCAGTGGGACTGGAAGGTACCAAGAGACCCAGTACTTC
abundance: .
d_gene: .
v_gene: TRBV12-3/TRBV12-4
j_gene: TRBJ2-5

CDR3aa: CASSYTSLLAGGPRQFF
CDR3nt: TGTGCCAGCAGTTATACCTCCCTGCTAGCGGGAGGGCCCCGGCAGTTCTTC
abundance: .
d_gene: TRBD2
v_gene: TRBV28
j_gene: TRBJ2-1

CDR3aa: CAISESGLYGEKLFF
CDR3nt: TGTGCCATCAGTGAGTCGGGGCTGTATGGTGAAAAACTGTTTTTT
abundance: .
d_gene: .
v_gene: TRBV10-3
j_gene: TRBJ1-4

CDR3aa: CASSGGRVSPLHF
CDR3nt: TGTGCCAGCAGTGGGGGGAGGGTTTCACCCCTCCACTTT
abundance: once
d_gene: .
v_gene: TRBV12-3/TRBV12-4
j_gene: TRBJ1-6

CDR3aa: CSARRFGGDRLDTQYF
CDR3nt: TGCAGTGCTAGGAGGTTTGGGGGAGATCGTTTGGATACGCAGTATTTT
abundance: .
d_gene: .
v_gene: TRBV20-1
j_gene: TRBJ2-3

CDR3aa: CASSFPGNRNEKLFF
CDR3nt: TGTGCCAGCAGTTTTCCAGGGAATCGGAATGAAAAACTGTTTTTT
abundance: few
d_gene: .
v_gene: TRBV12-3/TRBV12-4
j_gene: TRBJ1-4

CDR3aa: CASGGSTEKLFF
CDR3nt: TGTGCCAGTGGTGGGTCGACAGAAAAACTGTTTTTT
abundance: few
d_gene: .
v_gene: TRBV28
j_gene: TRBJ1-4

CDR3aa: CASSLAPGGHREAFF
CDR3nt: TGTGCCAGCAGCTTAGCGCCAGGGGGTCATCGTGAGGCTTTCTTT
abundance: .
d_gene: TRBD1
v_gene: TRBV7-8
j_gene: TRBJ1-1

CDR3aa: CASSPSPPGLITGELFF
CDR3nt: TGTGCCAGCAGTCCCTCACCACCGGGACTCATCACCGGGGAGCTGTTTTTT
abundance: .
d_gene: .
v_gene: TRBV28
j_gene: TRBJ2-2

CDR3aa: CASSQESPGPPRDGYTF
CDR3nt: TGCGCCAGCAGCCAAGAATCGCCGGGACCACCTAGGGATGGCTACACCTTC
abundance: few
d_gene: .
v_gene: TRBV4-1
j_gene: TRBJ1-2

CDR3aa: CASSVDGGELFF
CDR3nt: TGTGCCAGCAGCGTAGATGGAGGGGAGCTGTTTTTT
abundance: .
d_gene: .
v_gene: TRBV9
j_gene: TRBJ2-2

CDR3aa: CASSLGGTDTQYF
CDR3nt: TGTGCCAGCAGTTTGGGGGGTACAGATACGCAGTATTTT
abundance: .
d_gene: .
v_gene: TRBV28
j_gene: TRBJ2-3

CDR3aa: CSAPTRGARGGYTF
CDR3nt: TGCAGTGCGCCGACCCGGGGGGCGCGGGGTGGCTACACCTTC
abundance: .
d_gene: .
v_gene: TRBV20-1
j_gene: TRBJ1-2

CDR3aa: CASAARETQYF
CDR3nt: TGTGCCAGCGCCGCTAGAGAGACCCAGTACTTC
abundance: .
d_gene: .
v_gene: TRBV25-1
j_gene: TRBJ2-5

CDR3aa: CSASRGLAGGTYEQYF
CDR3nt: TGCAGTGCTAGTAGGGGACTTGCGGGAGGGACCTACGAGCAGTACTTC
abundance: .
d_gene: TRBD2
v_gene: TRBV20-1
j_gene: TRBJ2-7

CDR3aa: CASSQDGPGGYGYTF
CDR3nt: TGCGCCAGCAGCCAAGATGGGCCAGGGGGCTATGGCTACACCTTC
abundance: .
d_gene: TRBD1
v_gene: TRBV4-3
j_gene: TRBJ1-2

CDR3aa: CASRGTQPQHF
CDR3nt: TGTGCCAGCAGGGGAACTCAGCCCCAGCATTTT
abundance: few
d_gene: .
v_gene: TRBV28
j_gene: TRBJ1-5

CDR3aa: CAISESRTGFYGYTF
CDR3nt: TGTGCCATCAGTGAATCAAGGACAGGGTTCTATGGCTACACCTTC
abundance: .
d_gene: TRBD1
v_gene: TRBV10-3
j_gene: TRBJ1-2

CDR3aa: CASSSTAQPQHF
CDR3nt: TGTGCCAGCAGTTCGACAGCCCAGCCCCAGCATTTT
abundance: few
d_gene: .
v_gene: TRBV12-3/TRBV12-4
j_gene: TRBJ1-5

CDR3aa: CASSFASGGGTDTQYF
CDR3nt: TGTGCCAGCAGCTTCGCTAGCGGAGGGGGGACAGATACGCAGTATTTT
abundance: .
d_gene: .
v_gene: TRBV7-6
j_gene: TRBJ2-3

CDR3aa: CSVNEAIGYTF
CDR3nt: TGCAGTGTTAACGAGGCGATCGGCTACACCTTC
abundance: .
d_gene: .
v_gene: TRBV20-1
j_gene: TRBJ1-2